This T cell receptor (beta chain) originates from a study of T cells in Graves' hyperthyroidism and ophthalmopathy. TCR beta CDR3 region amplification was performed from RNA transcripts. During a first-round RT-PCR of the TCR CDR3, the HTBI primer set was used. TCRdb re-called the multiplex PCR reads with MiXCR, one entry per CDR3 protein. The sample lists some 600,000 distinct CDR3 sequences, around 14% occurring once. This clonotype was seen ten or more times. Reasons for excluding patients were uncontrolled infection, other autoimmune disease, pregnancy or lactation. This sequence originates from a woman in her thirties with Graves' hyperthyroidism that later progressed to Graves' ophthalmopathy. Sequenced: blood.

In nucleotides, the CDR3 is TGTGCCAGCAGCCAAGATACGAACAATCAGCCCCAGCATTTT. It encodes CASSQDTNNQPQHF. This chain joins TRBV4-2 and TRBJ1-5, with D uncertain. Per germline, CDR1 LGHNA and CDR2 YNFKEQ. V was shortened by 0 bases and J by 3 bases, with 6 bases between the two germline ends. CDR3 size: 14 residues.